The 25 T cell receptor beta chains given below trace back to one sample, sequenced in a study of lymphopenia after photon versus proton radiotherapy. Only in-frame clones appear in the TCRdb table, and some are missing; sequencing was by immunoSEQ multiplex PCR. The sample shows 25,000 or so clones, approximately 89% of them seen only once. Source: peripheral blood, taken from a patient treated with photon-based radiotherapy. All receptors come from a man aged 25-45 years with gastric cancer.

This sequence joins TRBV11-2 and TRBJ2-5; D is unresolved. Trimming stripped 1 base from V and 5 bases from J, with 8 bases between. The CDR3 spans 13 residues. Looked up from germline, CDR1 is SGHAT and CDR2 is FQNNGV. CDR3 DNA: TGTGCCAGCAGCTTAGTGATAAGGGAGACCCAGTACTTC. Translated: CASSLVIRETQYF.

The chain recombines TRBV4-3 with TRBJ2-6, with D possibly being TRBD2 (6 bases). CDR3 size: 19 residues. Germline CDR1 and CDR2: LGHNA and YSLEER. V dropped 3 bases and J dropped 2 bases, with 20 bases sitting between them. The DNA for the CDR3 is TGCGCCAGCAGCCACGGGACTCCCCACACCGGGGCTGGGGCCAACGTCCTGACTTTC. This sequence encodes CASSHGTPHTGAGANVLTF.

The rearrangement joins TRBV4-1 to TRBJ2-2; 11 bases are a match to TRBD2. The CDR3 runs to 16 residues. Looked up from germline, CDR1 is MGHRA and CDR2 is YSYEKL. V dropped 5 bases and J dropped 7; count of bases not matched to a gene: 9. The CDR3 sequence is CASSELAGVKVGELFF. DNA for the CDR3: TGCGCCAGCAGCGAACTAGCGGGAGTAAAGGTCGGGGAGCTGTTTTTT.

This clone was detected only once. The chain's CDR3 is CASRGPGTGDQPQHF. The DNA of the CDR3 is TGTGCCAGCAGGGGGCCAGGGACAGGGGATCAGCCCCAGCATTTT. The V call is TRBV25-1, the J call TRBJ1-5, with 10 bases lining up with TRBD1. V was pared by 6 bases and J by 5 bases, with 7 bases of the junction left unmatched. The CDR3 loop spans 15 amino acids. Germline V CDR1 and CDR2: MGHDK, SYGVNS.

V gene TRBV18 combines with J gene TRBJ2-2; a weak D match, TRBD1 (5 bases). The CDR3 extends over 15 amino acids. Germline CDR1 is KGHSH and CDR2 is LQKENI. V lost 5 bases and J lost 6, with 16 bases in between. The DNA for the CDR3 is TGTGCCAGCTCAGAACAGGAAACTACTGCCGGGGAGCTGTTTTTT. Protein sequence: CASSEQETTAGELFF.

This CDR3 is CASSLYRDRTYGYTF. The CDR3 DNA reads as TGTGCCAGCAGCTTATATCGGGACAGAACCTATGGCTACACCTTC. The chain employs TRBV7-9 and TRBJ1-2, with 7 bases aligning to TRBD1. This CDR3 spans 15 amino acids. Germline V gene sequence: CDR1 SEHNR, CDR2 FQNEAQ (reference sequence). V was clipped by 2 bases and J by 4 bases; unmatched bases: 7.

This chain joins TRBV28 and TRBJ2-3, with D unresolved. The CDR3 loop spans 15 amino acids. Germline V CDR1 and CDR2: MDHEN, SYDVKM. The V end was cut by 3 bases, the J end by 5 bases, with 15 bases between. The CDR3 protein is CASSFKSQPVDTQYF. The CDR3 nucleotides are TGTGCCAGCAGTTTTAAGAGCCAGCCAGTAGATACGCAGTATTTT.

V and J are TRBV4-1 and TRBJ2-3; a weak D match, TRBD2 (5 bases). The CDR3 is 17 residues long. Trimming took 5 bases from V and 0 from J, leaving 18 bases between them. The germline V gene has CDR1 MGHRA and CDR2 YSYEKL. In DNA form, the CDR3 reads TGCGCCAGCAGCGCTAGCCCACCCGGTTCTAGCACAGATACGCAGTATTTT. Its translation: CASSASPPGSSTDTQYF.

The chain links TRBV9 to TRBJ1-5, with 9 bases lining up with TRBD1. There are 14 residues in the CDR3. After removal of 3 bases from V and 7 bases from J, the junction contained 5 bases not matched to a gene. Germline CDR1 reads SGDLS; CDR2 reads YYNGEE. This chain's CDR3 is CASSGQGVGQPQHF. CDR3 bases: TGTGCCAGCAGCGGACAGGGGGTCGGACAGCCCCAGCATTTT.

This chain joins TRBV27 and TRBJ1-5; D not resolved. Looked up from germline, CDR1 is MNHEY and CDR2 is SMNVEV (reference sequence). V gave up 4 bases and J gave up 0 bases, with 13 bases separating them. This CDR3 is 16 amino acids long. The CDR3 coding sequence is TGTGCCAGCAGTTCCCGGACCATGAATAGCAATCAGCCCCAGCATTTT. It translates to CASSSRTMNSNQPQHF.

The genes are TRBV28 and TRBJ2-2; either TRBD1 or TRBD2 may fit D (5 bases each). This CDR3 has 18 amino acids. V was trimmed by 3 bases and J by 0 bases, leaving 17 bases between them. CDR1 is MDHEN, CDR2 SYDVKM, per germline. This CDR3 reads CASSFRTSWGSNTGELFF. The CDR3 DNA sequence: TGTGCCAGCAGTTTCAGGACCTCATGGGGGTCGAACACCGGGGAGCTGTTTTTT.

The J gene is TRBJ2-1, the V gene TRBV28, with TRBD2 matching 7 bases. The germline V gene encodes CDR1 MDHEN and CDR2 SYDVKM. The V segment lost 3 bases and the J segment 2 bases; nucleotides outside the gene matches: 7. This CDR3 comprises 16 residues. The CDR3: CASSFGLAAPYNEQFF. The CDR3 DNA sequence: TGTGCCAGCAGTTTCGGCCTAGCGGCACCCTACAATGAGCAGTTCTTC.

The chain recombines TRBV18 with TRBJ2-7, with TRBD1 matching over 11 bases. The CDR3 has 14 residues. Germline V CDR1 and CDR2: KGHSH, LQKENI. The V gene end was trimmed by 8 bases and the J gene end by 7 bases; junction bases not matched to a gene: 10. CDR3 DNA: TGTGCCAGCGTCCCGGGACAGGGGGATCGGGAGCAGTACTTC. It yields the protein CASVPGQGDREQYF.

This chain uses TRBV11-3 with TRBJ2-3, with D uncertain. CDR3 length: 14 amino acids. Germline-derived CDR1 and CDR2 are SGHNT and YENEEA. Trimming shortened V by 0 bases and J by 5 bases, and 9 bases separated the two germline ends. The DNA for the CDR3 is TGTGCCAGCAGCTTAGATCCAGTAGGAGATACGCAGTATTTT. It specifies CASSLDPVGDTQYF.

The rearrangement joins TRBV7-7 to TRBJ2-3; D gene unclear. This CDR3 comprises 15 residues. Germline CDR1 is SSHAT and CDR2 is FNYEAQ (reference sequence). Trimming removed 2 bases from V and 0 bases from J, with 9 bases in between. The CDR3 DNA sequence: TGTGCCAGCAGCTTAAACGTCGGGAGCACAGATACGCAGTATTTT. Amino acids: CASSLNVGSTDTQYF.

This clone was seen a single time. The CDR3 spells CASSQESSYEQYF. CDR3 nucleotides: TGCGCCAGCAGCCAAGAATCGTCCTACGAGCAGTACTTC. V and J are TRBV4-1 and TRBJ2-7; no clear D. The germline V and J ends were trimmed by 0 bases and 1 base, with 4 bases remaining between them. Germline V gene sequence: CDR1 MGHRA, CDR2 YSYEKL. This CDR3 contains 13 residues.

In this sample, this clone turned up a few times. CDR3 amino acids: CASSQGQGLEPQHF. DNA for the CDR3: TGTGCCAGCAGCCAAGGACAGGGTTTGGAGCCCCAGCATTTT. V usage is TRBV4-2 and J usage is TRBJ1-5; 7 nucleotides line up with TRBD1. V lost 1 base, J lost 8 bases, and 5 bases stayed unmatched. The V gene's germline CDR1 is LGHNA and CDR2 YNFKEQ. CDR3 size: 14 residues.

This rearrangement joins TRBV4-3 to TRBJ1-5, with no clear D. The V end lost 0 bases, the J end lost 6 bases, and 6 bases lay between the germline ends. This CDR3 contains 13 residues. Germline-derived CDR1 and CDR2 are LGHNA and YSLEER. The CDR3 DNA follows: TGCGCCAGCAGCCAAGATAAAGCTCAGCCCCAGCATTTT. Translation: CASSQDKAQPQHF.

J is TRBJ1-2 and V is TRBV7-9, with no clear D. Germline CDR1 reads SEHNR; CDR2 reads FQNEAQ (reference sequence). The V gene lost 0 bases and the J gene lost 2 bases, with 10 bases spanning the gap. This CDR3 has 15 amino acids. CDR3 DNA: TGTGCCAGCAGCTTAGCGGGAGCCCAGAACTATGGCTACACCTTC. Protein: CASSLAGAQNYGYTF.

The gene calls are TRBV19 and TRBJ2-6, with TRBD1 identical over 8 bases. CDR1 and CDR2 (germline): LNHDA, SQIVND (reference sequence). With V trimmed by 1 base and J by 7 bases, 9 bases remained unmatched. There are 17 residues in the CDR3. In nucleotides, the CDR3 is TGTGCCAGTAGTATAGCCGACCGGCAGGGGGCCGCCAACGTCCTGACTTTC. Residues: CASSIADRQGAANVLTF.

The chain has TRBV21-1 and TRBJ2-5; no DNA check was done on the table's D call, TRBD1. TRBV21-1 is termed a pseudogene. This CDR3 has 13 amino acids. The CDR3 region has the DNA TGTGCCAGCACCCCAGACAGCCAAGAGACCCAGTACTTC. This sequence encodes CASTPDSQETQYF.

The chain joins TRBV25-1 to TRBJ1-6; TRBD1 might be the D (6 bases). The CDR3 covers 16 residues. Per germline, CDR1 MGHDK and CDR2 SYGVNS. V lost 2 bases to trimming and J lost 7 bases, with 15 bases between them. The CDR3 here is CASSEGTQGWNSPLHF. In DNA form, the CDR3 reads TGTGCCAGCAGTGAAGGAACCCAGGGGTGGAATTCACCCCTCCACTTT.

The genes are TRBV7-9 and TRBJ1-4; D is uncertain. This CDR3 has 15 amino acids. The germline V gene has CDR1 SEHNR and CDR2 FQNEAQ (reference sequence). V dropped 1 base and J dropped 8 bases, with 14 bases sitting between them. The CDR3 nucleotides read TGTGCCAGCAGCTTAGGTCGGGAAGAAGGCGAAAAACTGTTTTTT. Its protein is CASSLGREEGEKLFF.

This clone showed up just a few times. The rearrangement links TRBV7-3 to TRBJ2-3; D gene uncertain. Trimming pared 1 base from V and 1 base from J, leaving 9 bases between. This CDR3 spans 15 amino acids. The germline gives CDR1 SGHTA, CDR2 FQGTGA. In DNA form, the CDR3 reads TGTGCCAGCAGCTTAAAGATGGGCGGCACAGATACGCAGTATTTT. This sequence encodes CASSLKMGGTDTQYF.

This CDR3 reads CASSLVPGYNEKLFF. CDR3 coding DNA: TGCGCCAGCAGCTTGGTGCCCGGATACAATGAAAAACTGTTTTTT. This chain links TRBV5-1 with TRBJ1-4; D gene uncertain. The CDR3 runs to 15 residues. Germline CDR1 is SGHRS and CDR2 is YFSETQ. The ends were cut back, 0 bases at V and 5 bases at J, with 11 bases in the middle.